This entry lists 6 T cell receptor beta chains sequenced from one sample in a study of shared clonotypes between healthy human individuals. Repertoires were generated with immunoSEQ multiplex PCR, while TCRdb's copy carries only in-frame clones and drops some. The profile covers about 460,000 clones, with around 77% appearing a single time and around 12% taken by the ten largest. The sample consisted of PBMCs. The source is a woman aged 40 to 49 in good health. Some clones in this sample may be carry-over from other donors' samples.

Worth noting for this clone: This likely traces to a read error, being one base from a far larger clone. V and J are TRBV30 and TRBJ1-1; 9 bases line up with TRBD1. The CDR3 spans 13 residues. Per germline, CDR1 GTSNPN and CDR2 SVGIG (reference sequence). Losses at the gene ends were 8 bases for V and 7 bases for J; bases not matched to a gene: 11. The CDR3 loop is CARNAQGAFEAFF. CDR3 DNA sequence: TGTGCCCGAAACGCACAGGGGGCGTTTGAAGCTTTCTTT.

Points on this clone: With a much larger clone just one base away, this may be a read error. The chain couples TRBV28 to TRBJ2-1, with TRBD2 matching 9 bases. CDR1 is MDHEN, CDR2 SYDVKM, per germline. The CDR3 contains 15 residues. Unmatched junction bases numbered 8, after V lost 2 bases and J lost 9 bases. Here the CDR3 reads CASSLTLAGRSEQFF. The CDR3 nucleotides are TGTGCCAGCAGTTTAACACTAGCGGGTAGGAGTGAGCAGTTCTTC.

The rearrangement links TRBV15 to TRBJ2-3; the match to TRBD1 covers 7 bases. Unmatched junction bases numbered 8, after V lost 0 bases and J lost 2 bases. The CDR3 has 17 amino acids. The germline CDR1 and CDR2 sequences are LNHNV and YYDKDF (reference sequence). The CDR3 nucleotides are TGTGCCACCAGCAGAGACGCCCCGGGACAGACCACAGATACGCAGTATTTT. Protein product: CATSRDAPGQTTDTQYF. The variable domain in full, with the rest retrieved from reference TRBV15 and TRBJ2-3, is DAMVIQNPRYQVTQFGKPVTLSCSQTLNHNVMYWYQQKSSQAPKLLFHYYDKDFNNEADTPDNFQSRRPNTSFCFLDIRSPGLGDTAMYLCATSRDAPGQTTDTQYFGPGTRLTVL.

This chain joins TRBV28 and TRBJ1-1, with TRBD1 as a possible D gene (6 bases). Germline V gene lookup returns CDR1 MDHEN and CDR2 SYDVKM. The ends were cut back, 5 bases at V and 9 bases at J, with 16 bases in the middle. The CDR3 consists of 13 residues. CDR3 loop: CASSLNSGTKAFF. The CDR3 DNA reads TGTGCCAGCAGTCTCAATTCCGGGACAAAAGCTTTCTTT.

V and J are TRBV7-9 and TRBJ2-3, with D possibly TRBD2 on 6 matching bases. V was shortened by 5 bases and J by 7 bases, with 16 bases between the two germline ends. There are 14 residues in the CDR3. Germline CDR1 reads SEHNR; CDR2 reads FQNEAQ (reference sequence). CDR3 nucleotides: TGTGCCAGCAGCCCGGGGCTAGCGACCCATACGCAGTATTTT. Encoded protein: CASSPGLATHTQYF.

The chain employs TRBV9 and TRBJ2-3; TRBD2 matches at 8 bases. The CDR3 spans 17 residues. Trimming took 0 bases from V and 6 from J; bases not matched to a gene: 12. Germline V gene data show CDR1 as SGDLS and CDR2 as YYNGEE. Here the CDR3 reads CASSVEAGGGREDTQYF. DNA for the CDR3: TGTGCCAGCAGCGTAGAGGCCGGGGGGGGCAGAGAGGATACGCAGTATTTT.